This record concerns one T cell receptor beta chain sequence. Its antigen is undetermined. Every donor contributed ten milliliters of peripheral blood by blood draw. Primers used in a second PCR of roughly 6 to 12 cycles were a sample-barcoded 5' primer and a J-beta primer mix. TCRdb independently ran MiXCR on the 5' RACE reads; one entry per CDR3 protein. In the table there are hundreds of thousands of distinct CDR3 sequences, roughly a quarter of which are singletons. The record originates from a study of blood T cells in healthy people across ages. Germline V gene sequence: CDR1 LGHDT, CDR2 YNNKEL (reference sequence). CDR3 size: 16 residues. Trimming removed 1 base from V and 3 bases from J, with 13 bases in between. The study's findings and limits: It was held that diversity estimates obtained from one million T cells represented underestimates.

These same data were also listed under a study on T cells of mothers and their children.

Sample: blood. The chain recombines TRBV3-1 with TRBJ2-1, with D perhaps TRBD1 (6 bases). The sequence was collected from a boy younger than 10 in good health. CDR3 sequence (DNA): TGTGCCAGCAGCCAAGGAGCTCCGGGACACTACAATGAGCAGTTCTTC. Its protein is CASSQGAPGHYNEQFF.